These 9 T cell receptor beta chains were sequenced from one sample in a study of blood T cell repertoires in COVID-19. The assay was immunoSEQ multiplex PCR, and TCRdb's table has in-frame clones only and misses some. The sample has over 90,000 clones, roughly 80% seen once. Sequencing was done on a sample of peripheral blood. These receptors were taken from a man older than 75 with active or convalescent COVID-19.

The gene calls are TRBV2 and TRBJ2-7; 9 nucleotides agree with TRBD1. V was pared by 5 bases and J by 4 bases, with 6 bases of the junction left unmatched. This CDR3 has 14 amino acids. Germline CDR1 is SNHLY and CDR2 is FYNNEI. Here the CDR3 reads CASSQQGAGYEQYF. The DNA of the CDR3 is TGTGCCAGCAGTCAACAGGGGGCGGGATACGAGCAGTACTTC.

The V gene is TRBV2, the J gene TRBJ2-3; D is undetermined. Germline assignment: CDR1 SNHLY and CDR2 FYNNEI. CDR3 length: 14 residues. V dropped 8 bases and J dropped 2 bases, with 14 bases sitting between them. The CDR3 nucleotides are TGTGCCAGCCGATCACAATGGTCCACAGATACGCAGTATTTT. This gives the protein CASRSQWSTDTQYF.

The rearrangement joins TRBV10-3 to TRBJ2-5, with 9 bases that match TRBD2. The CDR3 runs to 17 residues. Germline CDR1 is ENHRY and CDR2 is SYGVKD. After removal of 2 bases from V and 5 bases from J, the junction contained 12 bases not matched to a gene. The CDR3 loop is CAISERVAGAGAETQYF. As DNA, the CDR3 is TGTGCCATCAGTGAGCGGGTAGCGGGGGCAGGTGCGGAGACCCAGTACTTC.

This rearrangement joins TRBV18 to TRBJ2-7; possible D gene TRBD2, 5 bases. The CDR3 extends over 18 amino acids. The V gene's germline CDR1 is KGHSH and CDR2 LQKENI. Deletions cut 3 bases from V and 3 bases from J, with 24 bases between. CDR3 sequence reads: CASSPLISNTFRGYEQYF. In DNA, the CDR3 is TGTGCCAGCTCACCTCTCATATCCAACACCTTCCGGGGCTACGAGCAGTACTTC.

This sequence joins TRBV14 and TRBJ2-3; TRBD1 matches at 9 bases. The germline V gene encodes CDR1 SGHDN and CDR2 FVKESK. V was pared by 4 bases and J by 5 bases, with 7 bases of the junction left unmatched. This CDR3 has 15 residues. This chain's CDR3 is CASSLTDRGIDTQYF. The CDR3, as DNA: TGTGCCAGCAGCCTTACGGACAGGGGAATAGATACGCAGTATTTT.

This clone has a single count. The chain couples TRBV7-8 to TRBJ1-1; tentative D call: TRBD1 (5 bases). From germline, CDR1 is SGHVS and CDR2 FQNEAQ. CDR3 length: 13 amino acids. V was cut by 4 bases and J by 0 bases, with 6 bases left in between. The CDR3 coding sequence is TGTGCCAGCAGCTCGACAGTGAACACTGAAGCTTTCTTT. Residues: CASSSTVNTEAFF. The whole variable domain, filled in from reference TRBV7-8 and TRBJ1-1, reads GAGVSQSPRYKVAKRGQDVALRCDPISGHVSLFWYQQALGQGPEFLTYFQNEAQLDKSGLPSDRFFAERPEGSVSTLKIQRTQQEDSAVYLCASSSTVNTEAFFGQGTRLTVV.

This chain links TRBV11-3 with TRBJ2-7; 7 bases map to TRBD1. J lost 7 bases, V lost 6 bases, and 15 bases had no gene match. The CDR3 runs to 15 residues. Per the germline V gene, CDR1 is SGHNT and CDR2 is YENEEA. The CDR3 is CASSPYRGPTREQYF. CDR3 bases: TGTGCCAGCAGTCCCTACAGGGGTCCAACGAGGGAGCAGTACTTC. Filled out from reference TRBV11-3 and TRBJ2-7, the complete variable domain reads EAGVVQSPRYKIIEKKQPVAFWCNPISGHNTLYWYLQNLGQGPELLIRYENEEAVDDSQLPKDRFSAERLKGVDSTLKIQPAELGDSAVYLCASSPYRGPTREQYFGPGTRLTVT.

The rearrangement uses TRBV6-2 or TRBV6-3 and TRBJ2-3; the match to TRBD2 covers 11 bases. Trimming at V came to 2 bases and at J to 2 bases, leaving 6 bases not matched to a gene. Germline CDR1 is MNHEY and CDR2 is SVGEGT. The CDR3 length is 17 residues. CDR3 residues: CASSYPLAGVITDTQYF. The CDR3 DNA reads TGTGCCAGCAGTTACCCACTAGCGGGGGTAATCACAGATACGCAGTATTTT.

This chain connects TRBV11-2 to TRBJ2-5, with 9 positions matching TRBD1. Trimming removed 5 bases from V and 4 bases from J; junction bases left unmatched: 11. The CDR3 contains 16 residues. From germline, CDR1 is SGHAT and CDR2 FQNNGV. As DNA, the CDR3 is TGTGCCAGCAGCCGAATGACAGGGGGAGGCGCAGAGACCCAGTACTTC. This encodes CASSRMTGGGAETQYF.